These 10 T cell receptor beta chains were sequenced from one sample in a study of T cells expressing NK-cell markers (dated by TCRdb to 2018 to 2021). The method was 5' RACE. Instrument on record: Illumina HiSeq 2000. Based on TCRdb reprocessing of the reads, there is one entry per CDR3 protein sequence, and DNA is missing. This sample's listing comprises about 260,000 distinct CDR3 sequences. Approximately 0.39% of the sample comes from the top ten. The material sequenced was blood T cells: a sorted CD56 or NKG2C T cell subset, CD4+ or CD8+ T cells, or bulk PBMC T cells (not recorded which). All receptors come from a man between 18 and 35 years old in good health. Donor details come from another sample of the same person, matched by shared clones.

The chain links TRBV6-5 to TRBJ1-5; TCRdb names TRBD1, which stays unverified in the absence of DNA. Germline V gives CDR1 MNHEY, CDR2 SVGAGI. This CDR3 is built from 16 residues. CDR3 residues: CASSYPGGTDNQPQHF.

V usage is TRBV29-1 and J usage is TRBJ2-3; as DNA is missing, the TRBD1 call by TCRdb cannot be tested. CDR1 SQVTM and CDR2 ANQGSEA come from the germline V gene. This CDR3 comprises 13 residues. This CDR3 is CSVQGVGADTQYF.

The chain carries TRBV5-5 and TRBJ2-3; TCRdb designates TRBD1, a call that cannot be tested without DNA. Germline V gene sequence: CDR1 SGHKS, CDR2 YYEKEE (reference sequence). The CDR3 is made up of 17 amino acids. The CDR3 sequence: CASSPGHASGISDTQYF.

V usage is TRBV20-1 and J usage is TRBJ1-1. Germline-derived CDR1 and CDR2 are DFQATT and SNEGSKA (reference sequence). This CDR3 has 14 amino acids. The CDR3 loop reads CSAKDPRGNTEAFF.

V usage is TRBV11-2 and J usage is TRBJ2-1; TCRdb designates TRBD2, a call that cannot be tested without DNA. The germline V gene encodes CDR1 SGHAT and CDR2 FQNNGV. This CDR3 is 18 amino acids long. CDR3 loop: CASSLDRTSISSYNEQFF.

V and J are TRBV20-1 and TRBJ2-5; TCRdb's D call of TRBD1 is untestable without DNA. CDR3 length: 14 residues. CDR1 DFQATT and CDR2 SNEGSKA come from the germline V gene (reference sequence). This chain's CDR3 is CSARELGGEETQYF.

The V and J genes are TRBV24-1 and TRBJ2-1; TCRdb calls TRBD1, which cannot be checked without DNA. The CDR3 extends over 17 amino acids. Germline V gene sequence: CDR1 KGHDR, CDR2 SFDVKD. The CDR3: CATSALGGDRVTNEQFF.

The gene calls are TRBV5-1 and TRBJ2-1; no DNA is available, so the TRBD2 call from TCRdb remains unchecked. CDR1 and CDR2 from the germline V gene are SGHRS and YFSETQ. CDR3 size: 16 residues. The CDR3 loop is CASSFGLAVAYNEQFF.

The rearrangement joins TRBV25-1 to TRBJ2-3; TCRdb outputs TRBD2, but without DNA this stays unchecked. Germline V CDR1 and CDR2: MGHDK, SYGVNS. CDR3 size: 15 residues. The CDR3 sequence is CASSEHAGVADTQYF.

V gene TRBV3-1 combines with J gene TRBJ2-5; with no DNA, the TCRdb D assignment of TRBD2 cannot be verified. The V gene's germline CDR1 is LGHDT and CDR2 YNNKEL (reference sequence). The CDR3 extends over 17 amino acids. CDR3 sequence reads: CASSTQWTSGKQETQYF.